Presented here are 24 T cell receptor beta chains from one specimen sequenced in a study of T cells after yellow fever vaccination. TCRdb recomputed calls from the 5' RACE reads with MiXCR, one row per CDR3 protein. The sample carries tens of thousands of distinct CDR3 sequences, 7.5% to 8% recorded once. The material sequenced was CD8+ T cells sorted from PBMCs, taken on the day of the yellow fever booster vaccination. All receptors derive from a man in his thirties or forties who received the YFV17D yellow fever vaccine.

This clonotype came up many times. The chain is built from TRBV4-3 and TRBJ2-7; 11 nucleotides align to TRBD2. Losses at the gene ends were 3 bases for V and 4 bases for J; bases not matched to a gene: 5. In germline, CDR1 is LGHNA, CDR2 YSLEER. This CDR3 comprises 15 residues. Here the CDR3 reads CASSQHGTSGYEQYF. In DNA, the CDR3 is TGCGCCAGCAGCCAGCACGGGACTAGCGGTTACGAGCAGTACTTC.

J is TRBJ2-5 and V is TRBV5-4; D remains ambiguous. V was shortened by 2 bases and J by 5 bases, with 10 bases between the two germline ends. This CDR3 contains 13 residues. CDR1 is SGHNT, CDR2 YYREEE, per germline (reference sequence). The CDR3 DNA reads TGTGCCAGCAGCTTAGTGCCCCGGGAGACCCAGTACTTC. It is translated as CASSLVPRETQYF.

The chain joins TRBV7-2 to TRBJ2-3, with 10 bases fitting TRBD2. CDR1 SGHTA and CDR2 FQGNSA come from the germline V gene. Trimming at V came to 8 bases and at J to 6 bases, leaving 14 bases not matched to a gene. The CDR3 extends over 16 amino acids. The CDR3 sequence: CASESPSGRWWDTQYF. For the CDR3, the DNA is TGTGCCAGCGAAAGCCCTAGCGGGAGATGGTGGGATACGCAGTATTTT.

The V gene is TRBV7-3, the J gene TRBJ2-1; TRBD2 aligns across 7 bases. This CDR3 contains 15 residues. V was clipped by 3 bases and J by 6 bases; unmatched bases: 8. CDR1 is SGHTA and CDR2 is FQGTGA in the germline V gene. For the CDR3, the DNA is TGTGCCAGCAGCTTGCTAGCGGCGGATGTCAATGAGCAGTTCTTC. It specifies CASSLLAADVNEQFF.

This clonotype was picked up a small number of times. This chain uses TRBV20-1 with TRBJ1-1; D remains ambiguous. Trimming stripped 5 bases from V and 0 bases from J, with 4 bases between. This CDR3 comprises 11 residues. From germline, CDR1 is DFQATT and CDR2 SNEGSKA (reference sequence). CDR3 amino acids: CSAALNTEAFF. CDR3 in DNA: TGCAGTGCTGCATTGAACACTGAAGCTTTCTTT.

V and J are TRBV6-5 and TRBJ2-1, with TRBD2 matching 10 bases. The V and J ends lost 7 bases and 10 bases, in that order; junction bases with no gene match: 16. The germline CDR1 and CDR2 sequences are MNHEY and SVGAGI. The CDR3 contains 16 residues. The CDR3 DNA is TGTGCCAGCATGTTTGTTTGGCTAGCGGGAGTAGGAGAGCAGTTCTTC. Translation gives CASMFVWLAGVGEQFF.

This clonotype came up many times. The chain has TRBV12-3 or TRBV12-4 and TRBJ2-7, with 9 positions matching TRBD1. This CDR3 has 17 residues. V trimming: 2 bases; J trimming: 9 bases; junction bases outside the gene matches: 17. The CDR3 reads CASSLSSQGAIVYRQYF. The DNA of the CDR3 is TGTGCCAGCAGTTTATCTTCACAGGGGGCGATAGTCTACAGGCAGTACTTC.

The sample holds a few counts of this clonotype. The J gene is TRBJ2-7, the V gene TRBV10-3; tentative D call: TRBD1 (5 bases). Trimming removed 0 bases from V and 4 bases from J, with 22 bases in between. The germline V gene has CDR1 ENHRY and CDR2 SYGVKD. The CDR3 length is 18 residues. CDR3 region: CAISESQWGRDIIYEQYF. In nucleotides, the CDR3 is TGTGCCATCAGTGAGTCGCAATGGGGCCGTGACATTATTTACGAGCAGTACTTC.

A few counts support this clonotype. V gene TRBV21-1 combines with J gene TRBJ2-1; TRBD2 reflects the table's D call only, with no check against the DNA. TRBV21-1 is a listed pseudogene. The CDR3 sequence is 18 residues long. CDR3 coding DNA: TGTGCCAGCAGCACTCCCCCTGATAGGCGGGAGGGCGTCGATGAGCAGTTCTTC. Its protein is CASSTPPDRREGVDEQFF.

The chain carries TRBV14 and TRBJ2-1; TRBD2 agrees at 7 bases. Germline CDR1 SGHDN, CDR2 FVKESK. V shed 4 bases and J 5 bases; nucleotides not matched to a gene: 8. This CDR3 comprises 15 residues. The CDR3 nucleotides read TGTGCCAGCAGCCGGCCAGCTAGCGGAAACAATGAGCAGTTCTTC. Amino acids: CASSRPASGNNEQFF. The complete variable domain, with remaining parts taken from reference TRBV14 and TRBJ2-1, reads EAGVTQFPSHSVIEKGQTVTLRCDPISGHDNLYWYRRVMGKEIKFLLHFVKESKQDESGMPNNRFLAERTGGTYSTLKVQPAELEDSGVYFCASSRPASGNNEQFFGPGTRLTVL.

The chain links TRBV11-2 to TRBJ2-1; 9 bases match TRBD2. From germline, CDR1 is SGHAT and CDR2 FQNNGV. Trimming removed 1 base from V and 4 bases from J; junction bases left unmatched: 2. CDR3 length: 15 amino acids. The CDR3 loop reads CASSLVAGEYNEQFF. The CDR3 nucleotides are TGTGCCAGCAGCTTAGTAGCGGGAGAATACAATGAGCAGTTCTTC.

The genes are TRBV10-3 and TRBJ2-1; 8 nucleotides line up with TRBD2. Germline CDR1 is ENHRY and CDR2 is SYGVKD. With V trimmed by 1 base and J by 4 bases, 6 bases remained unmatched. CDR3 size: 16 residues. The DNA for the CDR3 is TGTGCCATCAGTGAGTTAGGAACTAGCGGTTACAATGAGCAGTTCTTC. Its translation is CAISELGTSGYNEQFF.

This clonotype came up a few times. The V call is TRBV7-2, the J call TRBJ1-5, with D uncertain. The CDR3 covers 15 residues. The ends were cut back, 5 bases at V and 0 bases at J, with 11 bases in the middle. The germline gives CDR1 SGHTA, CDR2 FQGNSA. CDR3 sequence reads: CASSPLGHSNQPQHF. The CDR3 DNA follows: TGTGCCAGCAGCCCCCTAGGGCATAGCAATCAGCCCCAGCATTTT. Looking up the rest from reference TRBV7-2 and TRBJ1-5 gives the full variable domain: GAGVSQSPSNKVTEKGKDVELRCDPISGHTALYWYRQSLGQGLEFLIYFQGNSAPDKSGLPSDRFSAERTGGSVSTLTIQRTQQEDSAVYLCASSPLGHSNQPQHFGDGTRLSIL.

This clonotype was counted a few times. J is TRBJ2-5 and V is TRBV11-2; 9 bases line up with TRBD2. Germline CDR1 and CDR2: SGHAT and FQNNGV. The CDR3 loop spans 17 amino acids. Trimming at V came to 0 bases and at J to 9 bases, leaving 14 bases not matched to a gene. The CDR3 bases are TGTGCCAGCAGCTTAGAACTAGCGGGCACTGCGGGGTGGGCCCAGTACTTC. It codes for CASSLELAGTAGWAQYF.

The rearrangement links TRBV20-1 to TRBJ2-5; 9 bases match TRBD1. Germline CDR1 and CDR2: DFQATT and SNEGSKA (reference sequence). J lost 7 bases, V lost 0 bases, and 9 bases had no gene match. The CDR3 length is 15 residues. The CDR3 sequence is CSARDSSGQGPTQYF. CDR3 DNA: TGCAGTGCTAGAGATTCGAGCGGACAGGGGCCGACCCAGTACTTC.

At least ten counts were recorded for this clonotype. The chain combines TRBV6-6 with TRBJ2-7; D might be TRBD2 (5 bases). Trimming took off 9 bases at V and 5 bases at J, with 11 bases between the two ends. The CDR3 has 11 amino acids. Per the germline V gene, CDR1 is MNHNY and CDR2 is SVGAGI (reference sequence). The chain's CDR3 is CASARVNEQYF. In nucleotides, the CDR3 is TGTGCCAGTGCGAGGGTAAACGAGCAGTACTTC.

This chain links TRBV7-9 with TRBJ2-1; TRBD1 agrees at 9 bases. Germline V lookup: CDR1 SEHNR, CDR2 FQNEAQ (reference sequence). Germline trimming cut 8 bases from V and 10 bases from J; bases unmatched to any gene: 6. This CDR3 contains 12 residues. The CDR3 spells CASRDRAREQFF. The CDR3 DNA sequence: TGTGCCAGCCGGGACAGGGCGCGGGAGCAGTTCTTC.

The gene calls are TRBV5-1 and TRBJ2-7; D is uncertain. CDR1 SGHRS and CDR2 YFSETQ come from the germline V gene. CDR3 length: 14 residues. The V and J ends lost 0 bases and 2 bases respectively, with 9 bases between them. The CDR3 here is CASSLAESPYEQYF. CDR3 in DNA: TGCGCCAGCAGCTTGGCCGAGAGCCCCTACGAGCAGTACTTC.

A few counts support this clonotype. This chain uses TRBV29-1 with TRBJ2-1; D not resolved. CDR1 and CDR2 from the germline V gene are SQVTM and ANQGSEA. This CDR3 is built from 11 residues. V was shortened by 3 bases and J by 7 bases, with 7 bases between the two germline ends. The CDR3 region has the DNA TGCAGCGTTGAGTTGGGTAATGAGCAGTTCTTC. Its translation is CSVELGNEQFF.

This clonotype has a handful of counts. CDR3 protein: CASKEEGEETQYF. In DNA, the CDR3 is TGTGCCAGTAAAGAGGAGGGAGAAGAGACCCAGTACTTC. The chain uses TRBV19 and TRBJ2-5, with a weak D call TRBD2 (6 bases). The CDR3 is 13 amino acids. Trimming removed 7 bases from V and 3 bases from J, with 12 bases in between. Germline V CDR1 and CDR2: LNHDA, SQIVND (reference sequence).

The chain carries TRBV10-3 and TRBJ2-5, with TRBD2 matching 12 bases. Germline V gene sequence: CDR1 ENHRY, CDR2 SYGVKD. Trimming at V came to 10 bases and at J to 1 base, leaving 4 bases not matched to a gene. The CDR3 runs 14 residues. The CDR3 reads CATATSGSQETQYF. CDR3 bases: TGTGCCACCGCGACTAGCGGGAGCCAAGAGACCCAGTACTTC.

This clonotype was found many times. The chain links TRBV6-5 to TRBJ2-7, with 7 positions matching TRBD2. With V trimmed by 2 bases and J by 5 bases, 9 bases remained unmatched. This CDR3 comprises 15 residues. CDR1 is MNHEY, CDR2 SVGAGI, per germline. The CDR3 sequence: CASSYVGEGRHEQYF. For the CDR3, the DNA is TGTGCCAGCAGTTACGTGGGGGAGGGCCGACACGAGCAGTACTTC.

The genes are TRBV27 and TRBJ1-1; D not resolved. Germline assignment: CDR1 MNHEY and CDR2 SMNVEV (reference sequence). The germline V and J ends were trimmed by 5 bases and 0 bases, with 4 bases remaining between them. The CDR3 runs 12 residues. The CDR3 here is CASSGLNTEAFF. The CDR3 DNA reads TGTGCCAGCAGTGGGCTGAACACTGAAGCTTTCTTT.

This clonotype appeared a few times. The chain couples TRBV25-1 to TRBJ2-7; TRBD1 matches at 9 bases. Germline V gives CDR1 MGHDK, CDR2 SYGVNS. V was pared by 4 bases and J by 1 base, with 5 bases of the junction left unmatched. The CDR3 consists of 15 residues. The CDR3 DNA reads TGTGCCAGCAGTGCCGGGACAGGGCTTTCCTACGAGCAGTACTTC. It translates to CASSAGTGLSYEQYF.